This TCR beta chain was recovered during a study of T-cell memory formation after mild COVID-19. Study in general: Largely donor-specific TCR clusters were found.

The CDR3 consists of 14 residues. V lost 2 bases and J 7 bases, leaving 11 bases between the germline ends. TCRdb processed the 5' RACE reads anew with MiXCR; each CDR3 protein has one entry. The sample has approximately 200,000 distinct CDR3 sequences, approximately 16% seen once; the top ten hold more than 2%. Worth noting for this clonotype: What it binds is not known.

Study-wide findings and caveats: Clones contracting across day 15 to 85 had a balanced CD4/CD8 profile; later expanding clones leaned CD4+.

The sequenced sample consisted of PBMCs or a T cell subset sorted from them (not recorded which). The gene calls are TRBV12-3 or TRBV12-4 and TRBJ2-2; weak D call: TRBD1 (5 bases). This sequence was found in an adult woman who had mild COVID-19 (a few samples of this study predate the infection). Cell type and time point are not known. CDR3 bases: TGTGCCAGCAGTTTAAGTTGGGGCGGCGGGGAGCTGTTTTTT. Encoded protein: CASSLSWGGGELFF.